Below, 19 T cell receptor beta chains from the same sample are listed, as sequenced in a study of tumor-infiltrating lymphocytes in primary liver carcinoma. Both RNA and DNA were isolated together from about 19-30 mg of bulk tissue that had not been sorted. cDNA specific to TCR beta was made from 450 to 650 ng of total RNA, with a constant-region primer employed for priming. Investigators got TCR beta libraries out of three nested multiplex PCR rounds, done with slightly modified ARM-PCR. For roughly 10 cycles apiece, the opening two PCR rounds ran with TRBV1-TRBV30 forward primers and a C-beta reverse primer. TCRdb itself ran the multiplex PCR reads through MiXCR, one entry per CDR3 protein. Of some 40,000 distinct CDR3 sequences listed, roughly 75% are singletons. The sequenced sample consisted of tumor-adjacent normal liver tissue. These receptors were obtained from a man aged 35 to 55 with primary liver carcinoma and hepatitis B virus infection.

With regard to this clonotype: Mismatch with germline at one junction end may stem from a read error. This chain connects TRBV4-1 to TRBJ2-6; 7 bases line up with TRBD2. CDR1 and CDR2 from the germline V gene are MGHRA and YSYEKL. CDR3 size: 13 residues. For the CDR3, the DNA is TGCGTCAGCAGCCAAGCGGGACTCAACGTCCTGACTTTC. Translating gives CVSSQAGLNVLTF.

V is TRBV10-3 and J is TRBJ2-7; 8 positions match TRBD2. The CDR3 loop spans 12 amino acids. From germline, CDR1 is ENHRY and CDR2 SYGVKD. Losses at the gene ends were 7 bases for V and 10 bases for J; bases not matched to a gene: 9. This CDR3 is CAINSGGTVQYF. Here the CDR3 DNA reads TGTGCCATCAACTCGGGAGGGACCGTACAGTACTTC.

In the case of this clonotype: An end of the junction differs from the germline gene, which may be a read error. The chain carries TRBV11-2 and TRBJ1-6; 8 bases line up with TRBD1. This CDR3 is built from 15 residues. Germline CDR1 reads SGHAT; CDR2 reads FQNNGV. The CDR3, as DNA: TGTGCCAGCAGCCGCGAGGACAGGGCCTATTCACCCCTCAGCTTT. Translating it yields CASSREDRAYSPLSF. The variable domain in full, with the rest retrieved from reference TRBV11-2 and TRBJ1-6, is EAGVAQSPRYKIIEKRQSVAFWCNPISGHATLYWYQQILGQGPKLLIQFQNNGVVDDSQLPKDRFSAERLKGVDSTLKIQPAKLEDSAVYLCASSREDRAYSPLSFGNGTRLTVT.

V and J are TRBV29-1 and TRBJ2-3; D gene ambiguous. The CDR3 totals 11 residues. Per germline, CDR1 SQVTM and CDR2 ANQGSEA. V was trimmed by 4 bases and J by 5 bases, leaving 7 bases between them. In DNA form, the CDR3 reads TGCAGCGTTGCCCCAGGAGATACGCAGTATTTT. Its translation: CSVAPGDTQYF.

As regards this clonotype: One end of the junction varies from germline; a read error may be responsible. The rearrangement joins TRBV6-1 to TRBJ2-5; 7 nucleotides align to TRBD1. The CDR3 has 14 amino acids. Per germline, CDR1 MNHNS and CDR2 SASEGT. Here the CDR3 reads CANSEEGAWETQYF. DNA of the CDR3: TGTGCCAACAGTGAAGAGGGGGCGTGGGAGACCCAGTACTTC.

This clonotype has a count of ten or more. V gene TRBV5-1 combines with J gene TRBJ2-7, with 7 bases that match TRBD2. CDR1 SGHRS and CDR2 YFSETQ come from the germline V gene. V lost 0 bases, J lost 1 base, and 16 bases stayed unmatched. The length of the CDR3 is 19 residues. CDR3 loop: CASSLDVGGTKRGSYEQYF. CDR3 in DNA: TGCGCCAGCAGCTTGGACGTTGGAGGGACTAAGCGGGGATCCTACGAGCAGTACTTC.

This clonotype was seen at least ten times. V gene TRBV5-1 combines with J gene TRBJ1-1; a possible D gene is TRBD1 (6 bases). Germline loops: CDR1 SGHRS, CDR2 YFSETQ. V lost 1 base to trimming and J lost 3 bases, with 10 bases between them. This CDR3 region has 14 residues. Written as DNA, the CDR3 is TGCGCCAGCAGCTTGTCGGGGGGCTACACTGAAGCTTTCTTT. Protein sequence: CASSLSGGYTEAFF.

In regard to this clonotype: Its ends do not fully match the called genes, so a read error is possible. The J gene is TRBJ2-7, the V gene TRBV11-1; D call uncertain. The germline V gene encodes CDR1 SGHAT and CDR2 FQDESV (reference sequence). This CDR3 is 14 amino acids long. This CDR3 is CVSSWSWPLYKQYF. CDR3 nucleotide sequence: TGTGTCAGCAGCTGGTCTTGGCCCCTTTACAAGCAGTACTTC. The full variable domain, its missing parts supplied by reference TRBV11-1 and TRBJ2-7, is EAEVAQSPRYKITEKSQAVAFWCDPISGHATLYWYRQILGQGPELLVQFQDESVVDDSQLPKDRFSAERLKGVDSTLKIQPAELGDSAMYLCVSSWSWPLYKQYFGPGTRLTVT.

CDR3 sequence (DNA): TGTGCCAGCAGTTACCCGGGAGATGAGTACAATGAGCAGTTCTTC. Its translation is CASSYPGDEYNEQFF. The V call is TRBV6-6, the J call TRBJ2-1, with D possibly being TRBD2 (6 bases). Between the trimmed V and J ends, which lost 2 bases and 4 bases, there was a span of 12 bases. This CDR3 is built from 15 residues. Germline V lookup: CDR1 MNHNY, CDR2 SVGAGI (reference sequence).

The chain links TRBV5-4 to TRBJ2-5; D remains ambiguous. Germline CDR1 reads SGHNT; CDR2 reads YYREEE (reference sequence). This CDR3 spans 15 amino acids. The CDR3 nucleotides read TGTGCTGGCAGCTTGAACGAGGACGGCCAAGAGACCCAGTACTTC. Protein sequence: CAGSLNEDGQETQYF.

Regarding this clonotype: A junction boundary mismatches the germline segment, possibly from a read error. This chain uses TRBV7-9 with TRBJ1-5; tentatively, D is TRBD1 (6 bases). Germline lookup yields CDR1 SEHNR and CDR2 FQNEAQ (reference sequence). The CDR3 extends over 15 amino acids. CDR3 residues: CASNSSGVSKQPQHF. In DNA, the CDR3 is TGTGCCAGCAACTCCTCAGGGGTTAGCAAACAGCCCCAGCATTTT. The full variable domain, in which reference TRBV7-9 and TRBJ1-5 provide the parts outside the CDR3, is DTGVSQNPRHKITKRGQNVTFRCDPISEHNRLYWYRQTLGQGPEFLTYFQNEAQLEKSRLLSDRFSAERPKGSFSTLEIQRTEQGDSAMYLCASNSSGVSKQPQHFGDGTRLSIL.

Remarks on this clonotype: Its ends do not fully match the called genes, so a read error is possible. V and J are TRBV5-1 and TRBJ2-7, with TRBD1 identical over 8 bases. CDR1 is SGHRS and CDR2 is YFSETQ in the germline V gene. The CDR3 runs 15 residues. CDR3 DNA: TGCGCCAACAGCTTGGCGGCAGGGGGCCCCGACGAGCAATATTTC. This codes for CANSLAAGGPDEQYF.

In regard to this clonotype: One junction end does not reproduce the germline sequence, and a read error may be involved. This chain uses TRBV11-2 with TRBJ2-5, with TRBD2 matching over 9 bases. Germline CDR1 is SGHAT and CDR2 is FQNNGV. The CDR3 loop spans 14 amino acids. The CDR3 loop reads CSSSLESSGTRDYF. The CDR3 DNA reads TGTTCCAGCAGCCTAGAGTCTAGCGGGACTAGAGATTACTTC. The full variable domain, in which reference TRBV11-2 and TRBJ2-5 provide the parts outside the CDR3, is EAGVAQSPRYKIIEKRQSVAFWCNPISGHATLYWYQQILGQGPKLLIQFQNNGVVDDSQLPKDRFSAERLKGVDSTLKIQPAKLEDSAVYLCSSSLESSGTRDYFGPGTRLLVL.

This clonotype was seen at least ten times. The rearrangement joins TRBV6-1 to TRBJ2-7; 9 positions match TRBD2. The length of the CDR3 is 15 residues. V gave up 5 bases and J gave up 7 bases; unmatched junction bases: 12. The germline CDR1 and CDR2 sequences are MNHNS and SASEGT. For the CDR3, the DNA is TGTGCCAGCAGTAAAGACGCGGGGGGGGCCGGGGAGCAGTACTTC. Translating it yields CASSKDAGGAGEQYF.

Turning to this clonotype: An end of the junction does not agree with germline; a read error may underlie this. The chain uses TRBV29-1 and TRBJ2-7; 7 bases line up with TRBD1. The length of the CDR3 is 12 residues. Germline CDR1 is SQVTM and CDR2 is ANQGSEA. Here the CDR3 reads CSVRTGDYEQHF. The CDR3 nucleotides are TGCAGCGTAAGGACAGGAGACTACGAGCAGCACTTC.

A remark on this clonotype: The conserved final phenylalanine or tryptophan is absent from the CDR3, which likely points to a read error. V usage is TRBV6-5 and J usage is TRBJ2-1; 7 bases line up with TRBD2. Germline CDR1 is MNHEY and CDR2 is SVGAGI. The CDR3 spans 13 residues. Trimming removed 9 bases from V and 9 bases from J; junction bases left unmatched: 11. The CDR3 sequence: CASSRGSRSEQFL. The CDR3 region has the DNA TGTGCCAGTAGTCGCGGGAGTCGAAGTGAGCAGTTCCTC.

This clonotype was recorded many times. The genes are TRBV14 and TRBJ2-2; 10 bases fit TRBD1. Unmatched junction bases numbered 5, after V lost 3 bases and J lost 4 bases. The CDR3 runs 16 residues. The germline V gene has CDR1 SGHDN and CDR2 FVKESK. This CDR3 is CASSQGTGDPTGELFF. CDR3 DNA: TGTGCCAGCAGCCAGGGGACAGGGGACCCCACCGGGGAGCTGTTTTTT.

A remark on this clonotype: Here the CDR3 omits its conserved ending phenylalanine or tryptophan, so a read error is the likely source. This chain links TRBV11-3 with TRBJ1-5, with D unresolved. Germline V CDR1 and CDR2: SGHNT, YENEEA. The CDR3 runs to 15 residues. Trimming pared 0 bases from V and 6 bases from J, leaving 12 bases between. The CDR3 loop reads CASSLDLGLAQPQHH. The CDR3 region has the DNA TGTGCCAGCAGCTTAGATCTGGGGTTGGCTCAGCCCCAGCATCAT.

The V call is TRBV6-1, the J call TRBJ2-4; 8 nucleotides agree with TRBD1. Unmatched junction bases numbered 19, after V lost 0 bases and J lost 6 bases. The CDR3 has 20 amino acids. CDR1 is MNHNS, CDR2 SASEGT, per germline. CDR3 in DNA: TGTGCCAGCAGTGAAGCACTTGGATATGTCGGACAGGGTGTCAGAAACATTCAGTACTTC. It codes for CASSEALGYVGQGVRNIQYF.